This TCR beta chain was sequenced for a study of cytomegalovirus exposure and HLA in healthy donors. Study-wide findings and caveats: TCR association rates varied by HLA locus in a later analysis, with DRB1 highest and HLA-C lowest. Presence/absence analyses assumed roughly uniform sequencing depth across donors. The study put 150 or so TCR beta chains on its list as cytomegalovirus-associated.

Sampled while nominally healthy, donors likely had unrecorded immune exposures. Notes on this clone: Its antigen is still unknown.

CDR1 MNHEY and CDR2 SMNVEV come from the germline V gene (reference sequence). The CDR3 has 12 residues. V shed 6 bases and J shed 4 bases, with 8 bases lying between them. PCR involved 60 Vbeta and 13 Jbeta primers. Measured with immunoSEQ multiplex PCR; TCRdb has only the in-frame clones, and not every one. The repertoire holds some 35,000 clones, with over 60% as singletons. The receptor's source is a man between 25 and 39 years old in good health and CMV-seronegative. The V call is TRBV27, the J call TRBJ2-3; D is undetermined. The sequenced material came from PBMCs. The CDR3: CASSGSPDTQYF. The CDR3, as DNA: TGTGCCAGCAGCGGGTCTCCAGATACGCAGTATTTT.